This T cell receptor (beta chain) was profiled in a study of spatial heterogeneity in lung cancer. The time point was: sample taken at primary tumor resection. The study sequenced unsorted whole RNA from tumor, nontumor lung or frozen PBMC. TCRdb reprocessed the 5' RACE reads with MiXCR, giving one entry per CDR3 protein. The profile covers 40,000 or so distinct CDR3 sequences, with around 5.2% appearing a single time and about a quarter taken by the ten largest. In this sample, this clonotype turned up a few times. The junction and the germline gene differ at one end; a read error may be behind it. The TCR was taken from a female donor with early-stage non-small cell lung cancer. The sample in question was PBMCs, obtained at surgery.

The CDR3 protein is CASRPSGGADEPFF. The CDR3 bases are TGTGCCAGCAGACCAAGCGGGGGGGCCGATGAGCCGTTCTTC. The chain recombines TRBV12-3 or TRBV12-4 with TRBJ2-1; 10 bases agree with TRBD2. CDR3 length: 14 residues.